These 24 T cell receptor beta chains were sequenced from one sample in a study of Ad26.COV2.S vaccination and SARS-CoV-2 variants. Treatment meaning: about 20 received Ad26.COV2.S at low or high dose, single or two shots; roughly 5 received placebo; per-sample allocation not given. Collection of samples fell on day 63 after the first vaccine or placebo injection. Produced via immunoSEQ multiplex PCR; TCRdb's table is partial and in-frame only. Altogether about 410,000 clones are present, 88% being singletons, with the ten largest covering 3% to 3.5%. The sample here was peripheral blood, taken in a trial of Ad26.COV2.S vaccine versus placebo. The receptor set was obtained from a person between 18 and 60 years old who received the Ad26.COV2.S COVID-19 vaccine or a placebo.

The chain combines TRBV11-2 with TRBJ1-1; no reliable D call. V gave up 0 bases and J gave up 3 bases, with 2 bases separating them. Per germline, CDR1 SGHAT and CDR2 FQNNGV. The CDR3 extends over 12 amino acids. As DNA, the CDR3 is TGTGCCAGCAGCTTAGATCACACTGAAGCTTTCTTT. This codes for CASSLDHTEAFF.

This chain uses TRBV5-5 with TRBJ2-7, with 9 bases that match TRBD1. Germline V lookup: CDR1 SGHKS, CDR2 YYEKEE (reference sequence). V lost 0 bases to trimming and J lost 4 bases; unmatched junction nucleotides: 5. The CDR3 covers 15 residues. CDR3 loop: CASSLVGTGMYEQYF. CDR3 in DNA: TGTGCCAGCAGCTTGGTTGGGACAGGGATGTACGAGCAGTACTTC.

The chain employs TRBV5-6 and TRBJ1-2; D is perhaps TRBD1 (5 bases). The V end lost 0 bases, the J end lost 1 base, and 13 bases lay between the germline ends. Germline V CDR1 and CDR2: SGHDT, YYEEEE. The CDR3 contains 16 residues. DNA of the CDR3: TGTGCCAGCAGCTTGGTGGCCGGGACCGGTAACTATGGCTACACCTTC. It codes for CASSLVAGTGNYGYTF. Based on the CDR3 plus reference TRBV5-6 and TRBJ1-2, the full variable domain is DAGVTQSPTHLIKTRGQQVTLRCSPKSGHDTVSWYQQALGQGPQFIFQYYEEEERQRGNFPDRFSGHQFPNYSSELNVNALLLGDSALYLCASSLVAGTGNYGYTFGSGTRLTVV.

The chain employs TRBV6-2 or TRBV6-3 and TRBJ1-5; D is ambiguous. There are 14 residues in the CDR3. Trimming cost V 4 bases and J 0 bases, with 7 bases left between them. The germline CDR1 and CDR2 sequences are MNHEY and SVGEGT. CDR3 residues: CASSLTASNQPQHF. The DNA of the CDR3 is TGTGCCAGCAGTTTAACAGCTAGCAATCAGCCCCAGCATTTT.

This CDR3 is CATRTGGRNEQFF. DNA for the CDR3: TGTGCCACAAGGACAGGGGGCAGGAATGAGCAGTTCTTC. J is TRBJ2-1 and V is TRBV5-4, with 11 bases lining up with TRBD1. The CDR3 contains 13 residues. The germline CDR1 and CDR2 sequences are SGHNT and YYREEE (reference sequence). Trimming took 9 bases from V and 7 from J; bases not matched to a gene: 6.

The DNA of the CDR3 is TGTGCCAGCAGCCCGGACAGGGGTCTAAATTCACCCCTCCACTTT. Its protein is CASSPDRGLNSPLHF. This sequence joins TRBV27 and TRBJ1-6; 9 bases map to TRBD1. Trimming removed 6 bases from V and 7 bases from J; junction bases left unmatched: 7. Germline CDR1 reads MNHEY; CDR2 reads SMNVEV (reference sequence). The CDR3 contains 15 residues.

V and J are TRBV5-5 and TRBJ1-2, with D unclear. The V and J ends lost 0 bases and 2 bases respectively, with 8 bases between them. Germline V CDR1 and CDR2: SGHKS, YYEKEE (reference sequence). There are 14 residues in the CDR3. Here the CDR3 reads CASSLAGWNYGYTF. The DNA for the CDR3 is TGTGCCAGCAGCTTGGCCGGGTGGAACTATGGCTACACCTTC.

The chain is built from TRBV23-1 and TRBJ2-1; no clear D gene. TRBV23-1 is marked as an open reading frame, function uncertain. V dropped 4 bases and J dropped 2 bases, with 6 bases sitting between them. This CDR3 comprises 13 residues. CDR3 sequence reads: CASSPRTYNEQFF. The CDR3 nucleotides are TGCGCCAGCAGTCCCAGAACCTACAATGAGCAGTTCTTC.

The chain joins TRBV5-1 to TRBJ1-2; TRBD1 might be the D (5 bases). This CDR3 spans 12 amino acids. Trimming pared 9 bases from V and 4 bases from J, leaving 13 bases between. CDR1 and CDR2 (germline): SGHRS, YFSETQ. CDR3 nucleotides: TGCGCCACCAGGGACGTGGGCTATGGCTACACCTTC. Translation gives CATRDVGYGYTF.

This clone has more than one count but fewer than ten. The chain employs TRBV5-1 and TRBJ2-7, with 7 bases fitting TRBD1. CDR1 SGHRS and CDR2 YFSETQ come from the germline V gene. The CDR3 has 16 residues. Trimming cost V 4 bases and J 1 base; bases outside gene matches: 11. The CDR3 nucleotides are TGCGCCAGCAGCCCAGGGGACAGAATGATTTCCTACGAGCAGTACTTC. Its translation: CASSPGDRMISYEQYF.

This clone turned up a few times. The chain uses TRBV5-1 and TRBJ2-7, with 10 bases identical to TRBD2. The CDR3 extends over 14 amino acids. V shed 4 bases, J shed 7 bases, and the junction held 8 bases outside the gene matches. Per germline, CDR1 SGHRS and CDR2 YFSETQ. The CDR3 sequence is CASSPLAGAGEQYF. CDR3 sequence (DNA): TGCGCCAGCAGCCCGCTAGCGGGGGCGGGAGAGCAGTACTTC.

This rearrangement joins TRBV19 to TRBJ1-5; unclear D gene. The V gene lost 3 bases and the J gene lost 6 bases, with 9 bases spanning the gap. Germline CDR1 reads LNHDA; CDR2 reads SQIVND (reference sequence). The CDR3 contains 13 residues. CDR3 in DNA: TGTGCCAGTAGTATCGGGCAATTTCAGCCCCAGCATTTT. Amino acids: CASSIGQFQPQHF.

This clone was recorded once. This CDR3 is CASSYRTRDTQYF. Here the CDR3 DNA reads TGTGCCAGCAGTTACCGAACCCGGGATACGCAGTATTTT. The V gene is TRBV6-2 or TRBV6-3, the J gene TRBJ2-3, with no clear D. The CDR3 spans 13 residues. Germline V lookup: CDR1 MNHEY, CDR2 SVGEGT. Deletions cut 2 bases from V and 6 bases from J, with 9 bases between.

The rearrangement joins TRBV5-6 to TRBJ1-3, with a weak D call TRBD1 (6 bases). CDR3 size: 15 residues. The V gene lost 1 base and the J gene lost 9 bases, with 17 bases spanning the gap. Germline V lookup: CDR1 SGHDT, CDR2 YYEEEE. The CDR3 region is CASSLSGQGIVTIYF. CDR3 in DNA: TGTGCCAGCAGCTTGTCCGGCCAGGGGATTGTCACCATATATTTT.

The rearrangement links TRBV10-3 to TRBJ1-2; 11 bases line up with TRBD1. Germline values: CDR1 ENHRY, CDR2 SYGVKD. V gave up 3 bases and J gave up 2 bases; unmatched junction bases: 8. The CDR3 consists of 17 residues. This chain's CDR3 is CAISEPTGTGGNYGYTF. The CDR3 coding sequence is TGTGCCATCAGTGAACCGACCGGGACAGGGGGAAACTATGGCTACACCTTC.

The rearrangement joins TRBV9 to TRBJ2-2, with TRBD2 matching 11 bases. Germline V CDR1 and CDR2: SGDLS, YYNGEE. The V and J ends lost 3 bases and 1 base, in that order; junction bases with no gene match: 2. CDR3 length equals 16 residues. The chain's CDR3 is CASSEGTSGNTGELFF. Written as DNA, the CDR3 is TGTGCCAGCAGCGAGGGGACTAGCGGGAACACCGGGGAGCTGTTTTTT.

The CDR3 nucleotides are TGCAGCGTGGGACAGGGTCACACTGAAGCTTTCTTT. It encodes CSVGQGHTEAFF. The chain links TRBV29-1 to TRBJ1-1, with TRBD1 matching 9 bases. Trimming took 6 bases from V and 3 from J; bases not matched to a gene: 2. This CDR3 is built from 12 residues. The germline V gene encodes CDR1 SQVTM and CDR2 ANQGSEA.

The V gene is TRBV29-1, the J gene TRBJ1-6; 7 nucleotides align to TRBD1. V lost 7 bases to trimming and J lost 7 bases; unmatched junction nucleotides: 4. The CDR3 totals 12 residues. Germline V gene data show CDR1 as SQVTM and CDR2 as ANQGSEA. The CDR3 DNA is TGCAGCGCTCGGGACAGCAATTCACCCCTCCACTTT. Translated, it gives CSARDSNSPLHF.

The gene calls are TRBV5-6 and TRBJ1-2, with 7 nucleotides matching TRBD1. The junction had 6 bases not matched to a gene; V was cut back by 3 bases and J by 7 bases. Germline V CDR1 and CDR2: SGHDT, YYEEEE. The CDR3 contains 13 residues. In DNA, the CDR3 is TGTGCCAGCAGCTGGACAGGCGGTCGTGGCTACACCTTC. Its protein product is CASSWTGGRGYTF.

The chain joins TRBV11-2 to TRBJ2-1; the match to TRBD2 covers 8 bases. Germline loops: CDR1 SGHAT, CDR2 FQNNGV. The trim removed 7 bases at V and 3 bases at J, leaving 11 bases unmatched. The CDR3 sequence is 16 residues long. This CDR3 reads CASNQRGNRGYNEQFF. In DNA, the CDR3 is TGTGCCAGCAATCAGCGGGGGAACCGTGGCTACAATGAGCAGTTCTTC. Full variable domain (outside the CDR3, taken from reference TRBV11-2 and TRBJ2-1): EAGVAQSPRYKIIEKRQSVAFWCNPISGHATLYWYQQILGQGPKLLIQFQNNGVVDDSQLPKDRFSAERLKGVDSTLKIQPAKLEDSAVYLCASNQRGNRGYNEQFFGPGTRLTVL.

CDR3: CASSLGGRKTDTQYF. The CDR3 nucleotides are TGTGCCAGCAGCTTAGGAGGCAGGAAAACAGATACGCAGTATTTT. The V gene is TRBV7-8, the J gene TRBJ2-3; no firm D call. CDR1 is SGHVS, CDR2 FQNEAQ, per germline. Between the trimmed V and J ends, which lost 1 base and 3 bases, there was a span of 11 bases. The CDR3 covers 15 residues. Full variable domain (missing parts from reference TRBV7-8 and TRBJ2-3): GAGVSQSPRYKVAKRGQDVALRCDPISGHVSLFWYQQALGQGPEFLTYFQNEAQLDKSGLPSDRFFAERPEGSVSTLKIQRTQQEDSAVYLCASSLGGRKTDTQYFGPGTRLTVL.

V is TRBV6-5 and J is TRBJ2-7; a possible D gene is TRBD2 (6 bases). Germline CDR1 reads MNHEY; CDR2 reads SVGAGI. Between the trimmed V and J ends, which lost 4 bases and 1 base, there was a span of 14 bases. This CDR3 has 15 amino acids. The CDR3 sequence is CASSSREFGSYEQYF. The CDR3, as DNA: TGTGCCAGCAGTTCCCGGGAGTTTGGATCCTACGAGCAGTACTTC.

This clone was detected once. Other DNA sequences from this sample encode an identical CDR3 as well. This CDR3 reads CASSLGGDTQYF. DNA of the CDR3: TGTGCCAGCAGTCTGGGGGGAGATACGCAGTATTTT. The chain couples TRBV5-6 to TRBJ2-3, with D possibly matching TRBD2 (6 bases). V shed 5 bases and J shed 5 bases, with 9 bases lying between them. This CDR3 contains 12 residues. Germline V lookup: CDR1 SGHDT, CDR2 YYEEEE.

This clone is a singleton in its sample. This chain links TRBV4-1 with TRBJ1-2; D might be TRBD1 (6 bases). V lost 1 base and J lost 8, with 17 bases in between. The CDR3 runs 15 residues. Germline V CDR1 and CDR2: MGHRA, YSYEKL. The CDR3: CASSQASNRERGYTF. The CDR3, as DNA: TGCGCCAGCAGCCAAGCTTCAAACAGGGAAAGGGGCTACACCTTC.